This passage covers 21 T cell receptor beta chains from one sample sequenced in a study of CD8+ T cells in alopecia areata. As the sequencing template, cDNA was produced by extracting RNA and reverse transcribing it. The protocol was immunoSEQ multiplex PCR, while the TCRdb copy is restricted to in-frame clones and leaves out a portion. The data show more than 140,000 clones, more than 85% seen once. Treatment indicated: oral pan-JAK inhibitor, 5-10 mg twice daily. The sample was CD8+ T cells sorted from blood, taken at week 4, from a patient treated with tofacitinib. Receptors originate from a human donor with alopecia areata.

The CDR3 nucleotides read TGTGCCAGCAGCTTGGGGGGGGAGTACTTC. Protein sequence: CASSLGGEYF. The V gene is TRBV5-8, the J gene TRBJ2-5; D is perhaps TRBD2 (6 bases). V was clipped by 0 bases and J by 12 bases, with 6 bases between them. The CDR3 has 10 residues. Germline V lookup: CDR1 SGHTS, CDR2 YDEGEE.

This sequence joins TRBV11-2 and TRBJ2-7; the D gene is possibly TRBD1 (5 bases). CDR3 length: 14 residues. Germline V gene data show CDR1 as SGHAT and CDR2 as FQNNGV. The V and J ends lost 5 bases and 2 bases respectively, with 13 bases between them. CDR3 DNA: TGTGCCAGCAGCCACGGTCAAGGGGCCTACGAGCAGTACTTC. Translated: CASSHGQGAYEQYF.

This clone appeared a single time. The gene calls are TRBV11-2 and TRBJ2-1; D is ambiguous. This CDR3 has 12 amino acids. The germline gives CDR1 SGHAT, CDR2 FQNNGV. V lost 1 base and J lost 2, with 0 bases in between. The CDR3 sequence: CASSLAYNEQFF. The CDR3, as DNA: TGTGCCAGCAGCTTAGCCTACAATGAGCAGTTCTTC.

V usage is TRBV29-1 and J usage is TRBJ2-7; 7 bases agree with TRBD1. V gave up 6 bases and J gave up 0 bases; unmatched junction bases: 5. Per germline, CDR1 SQVTM and CDR2 ANQGSEA. CDR3 size: 13 residues. CDR3 sequence: CSVRDSYSYEQYF. CDR3 DNA sequence: TGCAGCGTCCGGGACAGCTACTCCTACGAGCAGTACTTC.

The V call is TRBV13, the J call TRBJ2-2, with D tentatively TRBD2 (5 bases). The CDR3 runs to 15 residues. The germline gives CDR1 PRHDT, CDR2 FYEKMQ (reference sequence). Trimming took 5 bases from V and 1 from J, leaving 11 bases between them. CDR3 region: CASSGSGLNTGELFF. CDR3 in DNA: TGTGCCAGCAGCGGCTCGGGATTGAACACCGGGGAGCTGTTTTTT. The full variable domain, completed using reference TRBV13 and TRBJ2-2, is AAGVIQSPRHLIKEKRETATLKCYPIPRHDTVYWYQQGPGQDPQFLISFYEKMQSDKGSIPDRFSAQQFSDYHSELNMSSLELGDSALYFCASSGSGLNTGELFFGEGSRLTVL.

The rearrangement joins TRBV9 to TRBJ2-3; 9 nucleotides line up with TRBD2. Trimming cost V 4 bases and J 3 bases; bases outside gene matches: 12. CDR1 and CDR2 from the germline V gene are SGDLS and YYNGEE. The CDR3 contains 17 residues. CDR3 loop: CASSPLGGGRGTDTQYF. As DNA, the CDR3 is TGTGCCAGCAGCCCCCTGGGGGGCGGGAGGGGAACAGATACGCAGTATTTT.

The gene calls are TRBV7-3 and TRBJ1-1; D uncertain. Trimming left V 3 bases short and J 1 base short, with 3 bases between. Looked up from germline, CDR1 is SGHTA and CDR2 is FQGTGA. CDR3 size: 12 residues. The CDR3 sequence is CASSFGNTEAFF. The DNA of the CDR3 is TGTGCCAGCAGCTTTGGGAACACTGAAGCTTTCTTT. The variable domain in full, with the rest retrieved from reference TRBV7-3 and TRBJ1-1, is GAGVSQTPSNKVTEKGKYVELRCDPISGHTALYWYRQSLGQGPEFLIYFQGTGAADDSGLPNDRFFAVRPEGSVSTLKIQRTERGDSAVYLCASSFGNTEAFFGQGTRLTVV.

The gene calls are TRBV29-1 and TRBJ2-7; no clear D gene. Germline CDR1 and CDR2: SQVTM and ANQGSEA. Trimming stripped 6 bases from V and 1 base from J, with 16 bases between. This CDR3 is 14 amino acids long. The CDR3 spells CSVATHGSSYEQYF. Written as DNA, the CDR3 is TGCAGCGTCGCGACCCACGGGTCGTCCTACGAGCAGTACTTC.

The chain links TRBV30 to TRBJ2-3; no definite D call. The CDR3 contains 14 residues. Trimming removed 2 bases at V and 2 bases at J, with 11 bases between. Per the germline V gene, CDR1 is GTSNPN and CDR2 is SVGIG (reference sequence). The CDR3 sequence: CAWSSTPLTDTQYF. Here the CDR3 DNA reads TGTGCCTGGAGTTCTACCCCCCTCACAGATACGCAGTATTTT.

Details on this clone: A junction boundary mismatches the germline segment, possibly from a read error. The CDR3 region has the DNA TGTGCCAGCAGTCTAGGGCATGTCGATATCTTC. Translation gives CASSLGHVDIF. The chain combines TRBV2 with TRBJ2-1; D unresolved. CDR1 is SNHLY and CDR2 is FYNNEI in the germline V gene. This CDR3 is built from 11 residues. Together with reference TRBV2 and TRBJ2-1, the CDR3 gives the full variable domain: EPEVTQTPSHQVTQMGQEVILRCVPISNHLYFYWYRQILGQKVEFLVSFYNNEISEKSEIFDDQFSVERPDGSNFTLKIRSTKLEDSAMYFCASSLGHVDIFGPGTRLTVL.

J is TRBJ1-2 and V is TRBV19; D is uncertain. The CDR3 has 13 residues. Per germline, CDR1 LNHDA and CDR2 SQIVND (reference sequence). V lost 5 bases and J 2 bases, leaving 9 bases between the germline ends. CDR3: CASSWQENYGYTF. CDR3 nucleotide sequence: TGTGCCAGTAGTTGGCAGGAAAACTATGGCTACACCTTC.

The V call is TRBV19, the J call TRBJ2-7; D perhaps matches TRBD2 (6 bases). From germline, CDR1 is LNHDA and CDR2 SQIVND (reference sequence). V lost 4 bases, J lost 1 base, and 14 bases lay in between. This CDR3 region has 15 residues. The CDR3 spells CASSTIPGVSYEQYF. The CDR3 region has the DNA TGTGCCAGTAGTACGATCCCGGGAGTTTCCTACGAGCAGTACTTC.

Note on this clone: The identical CDR3 is also encoded by other nucleotide sequences in the sample. The genes are TRBV5-4 and TRBJ1-1, with D unclear. CDR1 SGHNT and CDR2 YYREEE come from the germline V gene (reference sequence). V was cut by 0 bases and J by 0 bases, with 3 bases left in between. This CDR3 comprises 13 residues. As DNA, the CDR3 is TGTGCCAGCAGCTTGGGTCTGAACACTGAAGCTTTCTTT. As protein: CASSLGLNTEAFF.

The chain joins TRBV29-1 to TRBJ1-2, with D hard to call. The V and J ends lost 1 base and 12 bases respectively, with 12 bases between them. The CDR3 extends over 11 amino acids. Germline V gives CDR1 SQVTM, CDR2 ANQGSEA. Here the CDR3 reads CSVEVSQEDTF. The CDR3 region has the DNA TGCAGCGTTGAAGTGAGTCAGGAAGACACCTTC.

The chain has TRBV9 and TRBJ2-7, with D tentatively TRBD2 (6 bases). Per germline, CDR1 SGDLS and CDR2 YYNGEE. The V end lost 0 bases, the J end lost 4 bases, and 11 bases lay between the germline ends. The CDR3 is 14 residues long. The CDR3 bases are TGTGCCAGCAGCGTAGATGGGACTTATTACGAGCAGTACTTC. It yields the protein CASSVDGTYYEQYF.

For the CDR3, the DNA is TGTGCCAGCAGACCTCTCGGGACAGCTTACAATGAGCAGTTCTTC. Translation gives CASRPLGTAYNEQFF. V usage is TRBV27 and J usage is TRBJ2-1, with 7 bases matching TRBD1. This CDR3 is 15 amino acids long. V dropped 6 bases and J dropped 4; count of bases not matched to a gene: 9. The germline gives CDR1 MNHEY, CDR2 SMNVEV (reference sequence).

The chain combines TRBV7-9 with TRBJ2-7; possibly TRBD2 for D (6 bases). CDR3 length: 15 amino acids. V dropped 2 bases and J dropped 1 base, with 12 bases sitting between them. CDR1 is SEHNR and CDR2 is FQNEAQ in the germline V gene (reference sequence). CDR3 DNA: TGTGCCAGCAGCTTATCTGGAGGGGAGTCCTACGAGCAGTACTTC. The encoded protein is CASSLSGGESYEQYF. The full variable domain, its missing parts supplied by reference TRBV7-9 and TRBJ2-7, is DTGVSQNPRHKITKRGQNVTFRCDPISEHNRLYWYRQTLGQGPEFLTYFQNEAQLEKSRLLSDRFSAERPKGSFSTLEIQRTEQGDSAMYLCASSLSGGESYEQYFGPGTRLTVT.

The chain carries TRBV7-8 and TRBJ2-2, with D possibly TRBD1 on 6 matching bases. The CDR3 length is 15 residues. CDR1 and CDR2 (germline): SGHVS, FQNEAQ. V lost 5 bases, J lost 5 bases, and 15 bases lay in between. CDR3 DNA: TGTGCCAGCAGCCCCACCGTGGGGACAACCGGGGAGCTGTTTTTT. The encoded protein is CASSPTVGTTGELFF.

The chain uses TRBV27 and TRBJ2-3; D is unresolved. The CDR3 consists of 11 residues. Trimming pared 4 bases from V and 8 bases from J, leaving 7 bases between. The germline V gene encodes CDR1 MNHEY and CDR2 SMNVEV (reference sequence). As DNA, the CDR3 is TGTGCCAGCAGTTCCGGTCGTACGCAGTATTTT. As protein: CASSSGRTQYF.

This chain joins TRBV4-1 and TRBJ2-5; D is uncertain. The CDR3 is 15 amino acids. V shed 0 bases and J shed 1 base, with 9 bases lying between them. Germline V gives CDR1 MGHRA, CDR2 YSYEKL. CDR3 coding DNA: TGCGCCAGCAGCCAAGATCGAACTCCCCAAGAGACCCAGTACTTC. Amino acid sequence: CASSQDRTPQETQYF.

As for this clone: The sample contains more than one DNA sequence encoding this CDR3. V and J are TRBV27 and TRBJ2-7, with a weak D call TRBD1 (6 bases). This CDR3 has 13 amino acids. Germline V lookup: CDR1 MNHEY, CDR2 SMNVEV (reference sequence). Trimming took off 3 bases at V and 4 bases at J, with 10 bases between the two ends. The CDR3 spells CASSFGQGYEQYF. For the CDR3, the DNA is TGTGCCAGCAGTTTCGGTCAGGGGTACGAGCAGTACTTC.